This is a list of T cell receptor beta chains from one sample in a study of blood T cell repertoires in COVID-19. Clones were read by immunoSEQ multiplex PCR, and TCRdb kept only the in-frame ones, dropping some. Of 300,000 to 350,000 clones in the sample, about nine tenths were seen once. Specimen: peripheral blood. The receptors originated from a woman in her fifties or sixties with COVID-19, enrolled during active disease. Each CDR3 is given with its conserved first and last residue. Fields, in order: CDR3 protein, CDR3 DNA, V gene, clone size, D gene, J gene. The D gene is left open where the match is weak. Clone size appears in some rows only: once, few, many, or a class for an expanded clone.

CDR3 protein: CASSHDIGTLRSSYEQYF
CDR3 DNA: TGCGCCAGCAGCCATGACATTGGGACTTTGCGTAGCTCCTACGAGCAGTACTTC
V gene: TRBV4-1
clone size: NA
D gene: NA
J gene: TRBJ2-7

CDR3 protein: CSVRPGRADIQYF
CDR3 DNA: TGCAGCGTCCGACCCGGCAGGGCCGACATTCAGTACTTC
V gene: TRBV29-1
clone size: NA
D gene: NA
J gene: TRBJ2-4

CDR3 protein: CSASVVGTPRTGELFF
CDR3 DNA: TGCAGTGCTAGTGTTGTGGGGACACCACGCACCGGGGAGCTGTTTTTT
V gene: TRBV20-1
clone size: NA
D gene: NA
J gene: TRBJ2-2

CDR3 protein: CASSQVRGDSSSYNEQFF
CDR3 DNA: TGCGCCAGCAGCCAAGTCCGAGGGGACTCCAGCTCCTACAATGAGCAGTTCTTC
V gene: TRBV4-3
clone size: NA
D gene: NA
J gene: TRBJ2-1

CDR3 protein: CASSPQGYGEQYF
CDR3 DNA: TGTGCCAGCAGCCCGCAGGGATATGGCGAGCAGTACTTC
V gene: TRBV11-2
clone size: NA
D gene: NA
J gene: TRBJ2-7

CDR3 protein: CASGALGTANEKLFF
CDR3 DNA: TGTGCCAGCGGCGCGCTTGGGACAGCGAATGAAAAACTGTTTTTT
V gene: TRBV13
clone size: NA
D gene: TRBD1
J gene: TRBJ1-4

CDR3 protein: CASSPDDRPNEKLFF
CDR3 DNA: TGTGCCAGCTCCCCGGACGACAGGCCAAATGAAAAACTGTTTTTT
V gene: TRBV18
clone size: NA
D gene: NA
J gene: TRBJ1-4

CDR3 protein: CASSFLSMGATTGELFF
CDR3 DNA: TGCGCCAGCAGCTTCCTTAGTATGGGGGCTACCACCGGGGAGCTGTTTTTT
V gene: TRBV5-1
clone size: NA
D gene: NA
J gene: TRBJ2-2

CDR3 protein: CSPREGETQYF
CDR3 DNA: TGCAGCCCGAGGGAGGGTGAGACCCAGTACTTC
V gene: TRBV29-1
clone size: NA
D gene: TRBD2
J gene: TRBJ2-5

CDR3 protein: CASSSISGSTYEQYF
CDR3 DNA: TGTGCCAGCAGCTCAATATCGGGATCCACCTACGAGCAGTACTTC
V gene: TRBV11-1
clone size: NA
D gene: NA
J gene: TRBJ2-7

CDR3 protein: CASSTGLAYNEQFF
CDR3 DNA: TGTGCCAGCAGCACCGGACTGGCCTACAATGAGCAGTTCTTC
V gene: TRBV9
clone size: few
D gene: NA
J gene: TRBJ2-1

CDR3 protein: CATSEGGVTGGNEQFF
CDR3 DNA: TGTGCCACCAGTGAGGGGGGTGTGACAGGGGGCAATGAGCAGTTCTTC
V gene: TRBV24-1
clone size: NA
D gene: TRBD1
J gene: TRBJ2-1

CDR3 protein: CASSPREYGYTF
CDR3 DNA: TGTGCCAGCAGCCCCCGGGAGTATGGCTACACCTTC
V gene: TRBV7-3
clone size: NA
D gene: NA
J gene: TRBJ1-2

CDR3 protein: CAISGTSSSYEQYF
CDR3 DNA: TGTGCCATCAGTGGGACTTCTTCATCCTACGAGCAGTACTTC
V gene: TRBV10-3
clone size: NA
D gene: NA
J gene: TRBJ2-7

CDR3 protein: CASSRDRYGEAFF
CDR3 DNA: TGTGCCAGCAGTAGGGACAGATACGGTGAAGCTTTCTTT
V gene: TRBV6-5
clone size: NA
D gene: TRBD1
J gene: TRBJ1-1

CDR3 protein: CASSDRGETQYF
CDR3 DNA: TGTGCCAGCTCAGACAGGGGGGAGACCCAGTACTTC
V gene: TRBV18
clone size: NA
D gene: TRBD1
J gene: TRBJ2-5

CDR3 protein: CASSSPGQGAIADTQYF
CDR3 DNA: TGTGCCAGCAGTTCACCGGGACAGGGGGCGATCGCAGATACGCAGTATTTT
V gene: TRBV27
clone size: NA
D gene: TRBD1
J gene: TRBJ2-3

CDR3 protein: CASSQVSYNEQFF
CDR3 DNA: TGTGCCAGCAGCCAAGTATCCTACAATGAGCAGTTCTTC
V gene: TRBV3-1/TRBV3-2
clone size: NA
D gene: NA
J gene: TRBJ2-1

CDR3 protein: CASLGYGERGYNEQFF
CDR3 DNA: TGTGCCAGCCTAGGGTACGGGGAGAGAGGCTACAATGAGCAGTTCTTC
V gene: TRBV19
clone size: NA
D gene: NA
J gene: TRBJ2-1

CDR3 protein: CASSAGRSEKLFF
CDR3 DNA: TGTGCCAGCTCGGCAGGGCGGTCTGAAAAACTGTTTTTT
V gene: TRBV18
clone size: few
D gene: NA
J gene: TRBJ1-4

CDR3 protein: CASGRTGDSYEQYF
CDR3 DNA: TGTGCCAGCGGGCGGACAGGGGATAGCTACGAGCAGTACTTC
V gene: TRBV5-4
clone size: NA
D gene: TRBD1
J gene: TRBJ2-7

CDR3 protein: CASSTLAGGSYNEQFF
CDR3 DNA: TGCGCCAGCAGCACCTTAGCGGGAGGCTCCTACAATGAGCAGTTCTTC
V gene: TRBV5-1
clone size: NA
D gene: TRBD2
J gene: TRBJ2-1

CDR3 protein: CASSLASWQGFVPQETQYF
CDR3 DNA: TGTGCCAGCAGCTTGGCCAGTTGGCAGGGCTTTGTTCCCCAAGAGACCCAGTACTTC
V gene: TRBV5-6
clone size: NA
D gene: NA
J gene: TRBJ2-5

CDR3 protein: CASGQGPTEAFF
CDR3 DNA: TGTGCCAGCGGACAGGGTCCCACTGAAGCTTTCTTT
V gene: TRBV12-3/TRBV12-4
clone size: NA
D gene: TRBD1
J gene: TRBJ1-1

CDR3 protein: CASSFQGGVGWTEAFF
CDR3 DNA: TGTGCCAGCAGCTTCCAAGGGGGGGTCGGATGGACTGAAGCTTTCTTT
V gene: TRBV7-2
clone size: NA
D gene: NA
J gene: TRBJ1-1

CDR3 protein: CASSYADRGETQYF
CDR3 DNA: TGTGCCAGCAGTTACGCCGACAGGGGGGAGACCCAGTACTTC
V gene: TRBV6-2/TRBV6-3
clone size: NA
D gene: TRBD1
J gene: TRBJ2-5

CDR3 protein: CASSVAQGRRETQYF
CDR3 DNA: TGTGCCAGCAGCGTAGCTCAGGGGCGGCGGGAGACCCAGTACTTC
V gene: TRBV9
clone size: NA
D gene: NA
J gene: TRBJ2-5

CDR3 protein: CASSEFTPTLHLHF
CDR3 DNA: TGTGCCAGCAGTGAATTCACTCCAACCCTCCACCTCCACTTT
V gene: TRBV25-1
clone size: NA
D gene: NA
J gene: TRBJ1-6

CDR3 protein: CASRVAGGLYNEQFF
CDR3 DNA: TGTGCCAGCAGGGTAGCGGGAGGACTCTACAATGAGCAGTTCTTC
V gene: TRBV2
clone size: NA
D gene: TRBD2
J gene: TRBJ2-1

CDR3 protein: CAWSHSAGQGLGGYTF
CDR3 DNA: TGTGCCTGGAGTCATTCCGCGGGACAGGGTCTCGGCGGCTACACCTTC
V gene: TRBV30
clone size: NA
D gene: TRBD1
J gene: TRBJ1-2

CDR3 protein: CAWSESENTIYF
CDR3 DNA: TGTGCCTGGAGTGAGTCCGAGAACACCATATATTTT
V gene: TRBV30
clone size: NA
D gene: NA
J gene: TRBJ1-3

CDR3 protein: CASRGLEVRQETQYF
CDR3 DNA: TGTGCCAGTAGGGGTCTAGAGGTCCGACAAGAGACCCAGTACTTC
V gene: TRBV19
clone size: NA
D gene: NA
J gene: TRBJ2-5

CDR3 protein: CASSFRLGGSEQYF
CDR3 DNA: TGTGCCAGCAGTTTTAGGCTAGGAGGCTCCGAGCAGTACTTC
V gene: TRBV27
clone size: NA
D gene: NA
J gene: TRBJ2-7

CDR3 protein: CASSLQGFTEAFF
CDR3 DNA: TGTGCCAGCAGCTTGCAGGGATTCACTGAAGCTTTCTTT
V gene: TRBV7-9
clone size: NA
D gene: NA
J gene: TRBJ1-1

CDR3 protein: CASSRGQGNYGYTF
CDR3 DNA: TGTGCCAGCAGCCGTGGACAGGGCAACTATGGCTACACCTTC
V gene: TRBV6-5
clone size: NA
D gene: TRBD1
J gene: TRBJ1-2

CDR3 protein: CASSSLAGAYNEQFF
CDR3 DNA: TGTGCCAGCAGCTCCCTAGCGGGGGCCTACAATGAGCAGTTCTTC
V gene: TRBV4-2
clone size: NA
D gene: TRBD2
J gene: TRBJ2-1

CDR3 protein: CASSEAGRETYYGYTF
CDR3 DNA: TGTGCCAGCAGTGAAGCGGGCAGGGAAACGTACTATGGCTACACCTTC
V gene: TRBV6-1
clone size: NA
D gene: NA
J gene: TRBJ1-2

CDR3 protein: CASSYSSPEAFF
CDR3 DNA: TGTGCCAGCAGTTACTCATCTCCTGAAGCTTTCTTT
V gene: TRBV6-2/TRBV6-3
clone size: NA
D gene: NA
J gene: TRBJ1-1

CDR3 protein: CASSLDGQGLGTEAFF
CDR3 DNA: TGCGCCAGCAGCTTGGATGGACAGGGGTTGGGCACTGAAGCTTTCTTT
V gene: TRBV5-1
clone size: NA
D gene: TRBD1
J gene: TRBJ1-1

CDR3 protein: CASSEVSRSTEAFF
CDR3 DNA: TGTGCCAGCAGTGAAGTGAGCAGGTCCACTGAAGCTTTCTTT
V gene: TRBV2
clone size: NA
D gene: NA
J gene: TRBJ1-1

CDR3 protein: CASTGTSRETQYF
CDR3 DNA: TGTGCCAGCACCGGGACTAGCAGGGAGACCCAGTACTTC
V gene: TRBV13
clone size: NA
D gene: TRBD2
J gene: TRBJ2-5

CDR3 protein: CASSLDPPHGHTGELFF
CDR3 DNA: TGCGCCAGCAGCTTGGACCCCCCTCATGGGCACACCGGGGAGCTGTTTTTT
V gene: TRBV5-1
clone size: NA
D gene: NA
J gene: TRBJ2-2

CDR3 protein: CASSQQGSYGADTQYF
CDR3 DNA: TGTGCCAGCAGTCAACAAGGGAGCTACGGGGCAGATACGCAGTATTTT
V gene: TRBV7-2
clone size: NA
D gene: NA
J gene: TRBJ2-3

CDR3 protein: CASSSDREDTQYF
CDR3 DNA: TGTGCCAGCAGTTCAGACAGGGAAGATACGCAGTATTTT
V gene: TRBV2
clone size: NA
D gene: TRBD1
J gene: TRBJ2-3

CDR3 protein: CASSLVLGSNQPQHF
CDR3 DNA: TGCGCCAGCAGCCTCGTGCTGGGCAGCAATCAGCCCCAGCATTTT
V gene: TRBV4-1
clone size: NA
D gene: NA
J gene: TRBJ1-5

CDR3 protein: CASSFSGGSSYEQYF
CDR3 DNA: TGCGCCAGCAGCTTTAGCGGGGGAAGCTCCTACGAGCAGTACTTC
V gene: TRBV5-1
clone size: many
D gene: TRBD2
J gene: TRBJ2-7

CDR3 protein: CASSLLGTSGGGFYEQYF
CDR3 DNA: TGTGCCAGCAGCTTGCTCGGGACTAGCGGAGGGGGGTTCTACGAGCAGTACTTC
V gene: TRBV5-6
clone size: NA
D gene: TRBD2
J gene: TRBJ2-7

CDR3 protein: CASSFARDTEAFF
CDR3 DNA: TGTGCCAGCAGTTTTGCCAGGGACACTGAAGCTTTCTTT
V gene: TRBV27
clone size: NA
D gene: NA
J gene: TRBJ1-1

CDR3 protein: CASSLGQRNTEAFF
CDR3 DNA: TGCGCCAGCAGCTTGGGACAGAGGAACACTGAAGCTTTCTTT
V gene: TRBV5-1
clone size: NA
D gene: NA
J gene: TRBJ1-1

CDR3 protein: CASSYETRLEGYTF
CDR3 DNA: TGTGCCAGCAGTTACGAAACAAGGCTGGAGGGCTACACCTTC
V gene: TRBV6-6
clone size: NA
D gene: NA
J gene: TRBJ1-2

CDR3 protein: CASSLVRATGNSPLHF
CDR3 DNA: TGTGCCAGCAGCTTAGTTCGGGCCACGGGGAATTCACCCCTCCACTTT
V gene: TRBV11-2
clone size: NA
D gene: NA
J gene: TRBJ1-6

CDR3 protein: CASSPRDTQYF
CDR3 DNA: TGTGCCAGCAGTCCACGGGATACGCAGTATTTT
V gene: TRBV6-2/TRBV6-3
clone size: NA
D gene: NA
J gene: TRBJ2-3

CDR3 protein: CASSSPNTDTQYF
CDR3 DNA: TGTGCCAGCAGCTCCCCTAACACAGATACGCAGTATTTT
V gene: TRBV7-8
clone size: once
D gene: NA
J gene: TRBJ2-3